The sequence of this TCR beta chain was determined in a study of blood T cell repertoires in COVID-19. Turning to the study itself: Sites across the United States, Italy and Spain contributed samples from acute and convalescent COVID-19.

Generated by immunoSEQ multiplex PCR, the TCRdb table keeps only in-frame clones and is missing some. Here the sample spans approximately 300,000 clones, approximately 84% being singletons. CDR3 length: 14 residues. CDR1 is SQVTM, CDR2 ANQGSEA, per germline. V gave up 1 base and J gave up 6 bases; unmatched junction bases: 8. Grouping used clinical history reported by participants in a survey and questionnaire. Sequencing used PBMCs or T cells enriched from blood (not recorded which). This rearrangement joins TRBV29-1 to TRBJ1-2; 7 bases fit TRBD1. The sequence was collected from a woman younger than 30 who had recovered from COVID-19. The CDR3 spells CSVEGDSRRDGYTF. DNA for the CDR3: TGCAGCGTTGAAGGGGACAGCCGAAGGGATGGCTACACCTTC.